The 17 T cell receptor beta chains below come from one sample, sequenced in a study of OX40 agonist ivuxolimab in advanced cancers. This table comes from immunoSEQ multiplex PCR, and its TCRdb copy is limited to in-frame clones, with some not included. The table lists approximately 98,000 clones, 70% to 85% of them singletons. Here the sequenced sample was CD4+ or CD8+ T cells sorted from blood, taken in a trial of the OX40 agonist ivuxolimab. Receptors were obtained from an adult with an advanced solid tumor such as melanoma, head and neck, liver or kidney cancer.

This clone was seen once. This chain uses TRBV4-2 with TRBJ1-2, with TRBD1 matching 7 bases. CDR1 and CDR2 from the germline V gene are LGHNA and YNFKEQ. This CDR3 has 14 residues. The junction had 4 bases not matched to a gene; V was cut back by 0 bases and J by 6 bases. DNA for the CDR3: TGTGCCAGCAGCCAAGAAAAGGGGGCGCATGGCTACACCTTC. Residues: CASSQEKGAHGYTF.

The V gene is TRBV14, the J gene TRBJ2-2; D is uncertain. The V and J ends lost 2 bases and 7 bases respectively, with 11 bases between them. This CDR3 spans 14 amino acids. Germline V CDR1 and CDR2: SGHDN, FVKESK. The CDR3 region is CASSQSTVNGELFF. The CDR3 DNA sequence: TGTGCCAGCAGCCAATCTACAGTTAACGGGGAGCTGTTTTTT. Complete variable domain (other parts from reference TRBV14 and TRBJ2-2): EAGVTQFPSHSVIEKGQTVTLRCDPISGHDNLYWYRRVMGKEIKFLLHFVKESKQDESGMPNNRFLAERTGGTYSTLKVQPAELEDSGVYFCASSQSTVNGELFFGEGSRLTVL.

The chain couples TRBV9 to TRBJ1-2; D is unresolved. Germline V gene sequence: CDR1 SGDLS, CDR2 YYNGEE. This CDR3 has 16 amino acids. V was clipped by 1 base and J by 3 bases, with 16 bases between them. The CDR3 DNA is TGTGCCAGCAGCGTAACTACCCGGTTATTTGACTATGGCTACACCTTC. It encodes CASSVTTRLFDYGYTF.

This clone has ten or more counts. This chain uses TRBV18 with TRBJ1-2; maybe TRBD1 (6 bases). Trimming pared 3 bases from V and 7 bases from J, leaving 18 bases between. Germline V gene data show CDR1 as KGHSH and CDR2 as LQKENI. CDR3 length equals 15 residues. The CDR3 loop reads CASSPTEGGTSGYTF. In DNA, the CDR3 is TGTGCCAGCTCACCCACTGAAGGGGGGACTTCTGGCTACACCTTC.

The chain is built from TRBV19 and TRBJ2-1; 7 nucleotides line up with TRBD1. V shed 7 bases and J 3 bases; nucleotides not matched to a gene: 3. The germline V gene has CDR1 LNHDA and CDR2 SQIVND (reference sequence). The CDR3 is made up of 13 amino acids. The CDR3 sequence is CASIGGGYNEQFF. As DNA, the CDR3 is TGTGCCAGTATAGGGGGCGGCTACAATGAGCAGTTCTTC.

This chain links TRBV7-3 with TRBJ2-3; 9 positions match TRBD2. The CDR3 runs to 15 residues. The germline V gene has CDR1 SGHTA and CDR2 FQGTGA. Trimming cost V 1 base and J 5 bases; bases outside gene matches: 4. This chain's CDR3 is CASSLIAGGRDTQYF. For the CDR3, the DNA is TGTGCCAGCAGCTTAATTGCGGGGGGGCGAGATACGCAGTATTTT.

This sequence joins TRBV5-1 and TRBJ2-5; D is possibly TRBD1 or TRBD2 (7 bases each). This CDR3 has 16 residues. V was cut by 0 bases and J by 5 bases, with 17 bases left in between. Germline-derived CDR1 and CDR2 are SGHRS and YFSETQ. The CDR3 nucleotides read TGCGCCAGCAGCTTGGGGTCAGGGGGGGCCCGGGAGACCCAGTACTTC. Protein sequence: CASSLGSGGARETQYF.

The V and J genes are TRBV10-3 and TRBJ1-6; possible D gene TRBD1, 6 bases. This CDR3 spans 13 amino acids. The V end was cut by 11 bases, the J end by 8 bases, with 16 bases between. In germline, CDR1 is ENHRY, CDR2 SYGVKD. In DNA, the CDR3 is TGTGCCGCTGGACAGTTCATAGATTCACCCCTCCACTTT. Protein product: CAAGQFIDSPLHF.

This chain joins TRBV5-6 and TRBJ1-6, with D uncertain. CDR3 size: 14 residues. The V end was cut by 5 bases, the J end by 7 bases, with 13 bases between. Germline V gene sequence: CDR1 SGHDT, CDR2 YYEEEE. The CDR3 bases are TGTGCCAGCAGGCATGCGATAGGGAATTCACCCCTCCACTTT. Amino acids: CASRHAIGNSPLHF.

This chain links TRBV27 with TRBJ2-1; D may be TRBD2 (5 bases). The CDR3 is 11 residues long. The V end lost 2 bases, the J end lost 10 bases, and 6 bases lay between the germline ends. Germline assignment: CDR1 MNHEY and CDR2 SMNVEV (reference sequence). CDR3 in amino acids: CASSLGSEQFF. Written as DNA, the CDR3 is TGTGCCAGCAGTTTAGGGAGCGAGCAGTTCTTC.

This chain uses TRBV30 with TRBJ2-3; D perhaps matches TRBD1 (6 bases). With 0 bases removed from V and 6 bases from J, the gap between germline ends came to 10 bases. CDR3 length equals 13 residues. CDR1 and CDR2 from the germline V gene are GTSNPN and SVGIG (reference sequence). The CDR3 region is CAWSVGGGDTQYF. In DNA, the CDR3 is TGTGCCTGGAGTGTAGGGGGTGGGGATACGCAGTATTTT. The entire variable domain, with the rest obtained from reference TRBV30 and TRBJ2-3, is as follows: SQTIHQWPATLVQPVGSPLSLECTVEGTSNPNLYWYRQAAGRGLQLLFYSVGIGQISSEVPQNLSASRPQDRQFILSSKKLLLSDSGFYLCAWSVGGGDTQYFGPGTRLTVL.

The rearrangement links TRBV11-2 to TRBJ1-2; D is unresolved. This CDR3 has 15 amino acids. Trimming pared 0 bases from V and 4 bases from J, leaving 12 bases between. CDR1 is SGHAT and CDR2 is FQNNGV in the germline V gene. CDR3 loop: CASSLDGGDSYGYTF. The CDR3 nucleotides read TGTGCCAGCAGCTTAGACGGCGGGGATTCCTATGGCTACACCTTC.

V usage is TRBV9 and J usage is TRBJ2-3, with 8 nucleotides matching TRBD1. CDR3 length equals 15 residues. The J segment lost 0 bases and the V segment lost 4 bases, leaving 4 bases of the junction unmatched. The V gene's germline CDR1 is SGDLS and CDR2 YYNGEE. The CDR3 loop is CASSTRTGSTDTQYF. CDR3 nucleotide sequence: TGTGCCAGCAGCACAAGGACAGGGAGCACAGATACGCAGTATTTT.

J is TRBJ2-1 and V is TRBV6-5; D is uncertain. This CDR3 comprises 12 residues. V lost 2 bases and J 12 bases, leaving 11 bases between the germline ends. The germline V gene has CDR1 MNHEY and CDR2 SVGAGI. DNA of the CDR3: TGTGCCAGCAGTTACGCCGGCATCGCGCAGTTCTTC. Translated: CASSYAGIAQFF.

This clone was seen a few times. The chain carries TRBV6-6 and TRBJ2-6; D not certain. Germline CDR1 reads MNHNY; CDR2 reads SVGAGI (reference sequence). This CDR3 has 15 amino acids. The V and J ends lost 6 bases and 3 bases respectively, with 12 bases between them. In nucleotides, the CDR3 is TGTGCCAGCAGCCCAGTGGTGGGTGGGGCCAACGTCCTGACTTTC. This translates into CASSPVVGGANVLTF.

The chain recombines TRBV10-3 with TRBJ2-3; 9 bases are a match to TRBD2. The ends lost 5 bases at V and 3 bases at J; junction bases unmatched: 12. Germline V gene sequence: CDR1 ENHRY, CDR2 SYGVKD. This CDR3 has 17 amino acids. In nucleotides, the CDR3 is TGTGCCATCAGTATGCAGGCTGGCGGGGGGGCAACAGATACGCAGTATTTT. Protein sequence: CAISMQAGGGATDTQYF.

V and J are TRBV11-2 and TRBJ2-1; the match to TRBD2 covers 12 bases. V was clipped by 5 bases and J by 14 bases; unmatched bases: 13. Per the germline V gene, CDR1 is SGHAT and CDR2 is FQNNGV. The CDR3 is made up of 15 amino acids. CDR3 DNA sequence: TGTGCCAGCAGCAAGACGGGACTAGCGGGCTCCCGGGAGTTCTTC. This codes for CASSKTGLAGSREFF.